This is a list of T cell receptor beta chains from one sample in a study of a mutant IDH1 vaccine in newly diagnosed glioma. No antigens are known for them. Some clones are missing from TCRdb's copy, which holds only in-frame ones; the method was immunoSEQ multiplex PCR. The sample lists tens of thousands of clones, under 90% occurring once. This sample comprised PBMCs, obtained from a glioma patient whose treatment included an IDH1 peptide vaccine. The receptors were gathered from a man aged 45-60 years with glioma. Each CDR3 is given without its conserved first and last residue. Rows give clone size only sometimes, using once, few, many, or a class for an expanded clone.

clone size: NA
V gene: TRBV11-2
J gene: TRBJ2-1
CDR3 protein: ASSPRPGDEQF

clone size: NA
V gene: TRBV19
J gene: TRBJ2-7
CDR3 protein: ASSTGRSTYEQY

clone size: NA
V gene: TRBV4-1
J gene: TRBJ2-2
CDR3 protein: ASSQDMDTGELF

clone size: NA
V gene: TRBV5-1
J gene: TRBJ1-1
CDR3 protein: ASSLGDTMNTEAF

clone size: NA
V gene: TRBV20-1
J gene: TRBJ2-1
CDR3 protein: SAPTRNEQF

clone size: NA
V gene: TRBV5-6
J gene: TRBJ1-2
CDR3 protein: ASSLSSHNYGYT

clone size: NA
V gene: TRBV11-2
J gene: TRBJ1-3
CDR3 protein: ASSTGPFHSGNTIY

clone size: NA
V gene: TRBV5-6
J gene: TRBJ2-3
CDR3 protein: ASSPTSGAADTQY

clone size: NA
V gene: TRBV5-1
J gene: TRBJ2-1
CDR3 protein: ASSLSGAYNEQF

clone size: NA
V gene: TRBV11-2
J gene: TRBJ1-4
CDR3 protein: ASSVYSGSGKLF

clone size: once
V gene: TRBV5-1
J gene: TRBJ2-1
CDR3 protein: ASSFGGTSGYNEQF

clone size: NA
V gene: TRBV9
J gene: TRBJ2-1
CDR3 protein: ASSLKGLAGGEQF

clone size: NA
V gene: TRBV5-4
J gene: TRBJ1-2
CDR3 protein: ASSWGQGPYGYT

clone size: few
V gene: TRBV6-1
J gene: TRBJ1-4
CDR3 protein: ASSDRGVEKLF

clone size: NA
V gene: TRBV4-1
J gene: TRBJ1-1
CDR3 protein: ASSQPTRNTEAF

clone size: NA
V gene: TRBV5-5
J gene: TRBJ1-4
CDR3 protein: ASSSGTELEKLF

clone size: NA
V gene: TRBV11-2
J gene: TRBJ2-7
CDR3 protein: ASSLDLTYEQY

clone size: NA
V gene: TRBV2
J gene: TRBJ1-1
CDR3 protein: ASSANPNTEAF

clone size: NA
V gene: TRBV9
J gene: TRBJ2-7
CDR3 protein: ASSVDGYEQY

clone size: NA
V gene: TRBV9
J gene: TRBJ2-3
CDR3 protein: ASSPRIRESTDTQY

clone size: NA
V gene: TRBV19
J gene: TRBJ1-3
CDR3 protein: ASGTRFSGNTIY

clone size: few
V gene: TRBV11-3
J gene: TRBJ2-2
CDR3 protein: ASSSHTGELF

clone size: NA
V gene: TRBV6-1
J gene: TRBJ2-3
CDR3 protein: ASSEGARTDTQY

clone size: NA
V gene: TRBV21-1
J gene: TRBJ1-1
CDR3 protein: ASSVLNRTEAF

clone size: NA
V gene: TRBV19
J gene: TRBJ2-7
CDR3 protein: ASTPNPGRMIGEQY

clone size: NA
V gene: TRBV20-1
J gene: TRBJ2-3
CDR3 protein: SALLADTQY

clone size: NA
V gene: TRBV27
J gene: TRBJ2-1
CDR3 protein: ASSLQSSYNEQF

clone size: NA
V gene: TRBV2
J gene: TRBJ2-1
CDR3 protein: ASSGLGRSDEQF

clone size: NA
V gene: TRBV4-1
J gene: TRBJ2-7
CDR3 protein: ASSITGGNEQY

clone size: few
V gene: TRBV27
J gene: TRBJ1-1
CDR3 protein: ASSRRAHTEAF

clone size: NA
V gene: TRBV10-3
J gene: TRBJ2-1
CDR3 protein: AISVLSGGVLNNEQF

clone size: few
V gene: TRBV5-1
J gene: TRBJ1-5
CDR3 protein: ASSPGTGSQPQH

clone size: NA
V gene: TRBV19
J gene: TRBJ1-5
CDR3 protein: ASSSRQGNQPQH

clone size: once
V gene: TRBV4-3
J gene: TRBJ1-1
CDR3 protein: ASSPETGGAPEAF

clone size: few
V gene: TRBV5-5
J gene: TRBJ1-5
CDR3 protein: ASSGGQPNQPQH

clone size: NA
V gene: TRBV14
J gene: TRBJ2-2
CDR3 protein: ASSQVAGANTGELF

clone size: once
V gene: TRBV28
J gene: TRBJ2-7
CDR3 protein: ASSSPGEGTHEQY

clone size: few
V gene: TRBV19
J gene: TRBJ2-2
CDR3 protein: ASSMNTGELF

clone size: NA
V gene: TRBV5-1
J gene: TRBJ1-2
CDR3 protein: ASSWDMPRANYGYT

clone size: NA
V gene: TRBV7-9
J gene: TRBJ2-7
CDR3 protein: ASSPRGTGDDEQY

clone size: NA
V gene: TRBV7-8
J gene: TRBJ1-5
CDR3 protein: ASSWDRYSNQPQH

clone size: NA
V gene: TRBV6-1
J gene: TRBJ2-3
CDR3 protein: ASSERTTAQY

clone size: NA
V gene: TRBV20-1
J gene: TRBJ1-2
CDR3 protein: SAGTGYGYT

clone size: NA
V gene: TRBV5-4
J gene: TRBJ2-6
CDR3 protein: ASSLGGAGANVLT

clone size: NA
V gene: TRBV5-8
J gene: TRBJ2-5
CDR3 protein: ASSSERETQY

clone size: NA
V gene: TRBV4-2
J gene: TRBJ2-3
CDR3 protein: ASSQGGWDTQY

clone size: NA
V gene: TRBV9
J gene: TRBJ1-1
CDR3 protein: ASSVGGGRGNTEAF

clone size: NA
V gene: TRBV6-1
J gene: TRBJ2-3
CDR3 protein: ASKRLGGRDTQY

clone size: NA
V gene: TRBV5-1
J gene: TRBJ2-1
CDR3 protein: ASSLAYSGGGYNEQF

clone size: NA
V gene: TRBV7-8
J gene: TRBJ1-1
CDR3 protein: ASNFRVENTEAF

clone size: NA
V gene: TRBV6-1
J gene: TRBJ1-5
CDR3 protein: ASSVGQGQPQH

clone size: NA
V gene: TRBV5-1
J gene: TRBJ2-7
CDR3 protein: ASSLMAGAQYEQY

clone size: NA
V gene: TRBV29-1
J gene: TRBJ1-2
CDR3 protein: SVEYSPNYGYT

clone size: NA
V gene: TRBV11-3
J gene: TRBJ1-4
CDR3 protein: ASSNHRDMGEKLF

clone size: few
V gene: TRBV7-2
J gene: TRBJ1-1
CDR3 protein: ASRSLRNTEAF

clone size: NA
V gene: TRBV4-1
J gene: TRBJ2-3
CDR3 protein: ASSQAGTTTDTQY